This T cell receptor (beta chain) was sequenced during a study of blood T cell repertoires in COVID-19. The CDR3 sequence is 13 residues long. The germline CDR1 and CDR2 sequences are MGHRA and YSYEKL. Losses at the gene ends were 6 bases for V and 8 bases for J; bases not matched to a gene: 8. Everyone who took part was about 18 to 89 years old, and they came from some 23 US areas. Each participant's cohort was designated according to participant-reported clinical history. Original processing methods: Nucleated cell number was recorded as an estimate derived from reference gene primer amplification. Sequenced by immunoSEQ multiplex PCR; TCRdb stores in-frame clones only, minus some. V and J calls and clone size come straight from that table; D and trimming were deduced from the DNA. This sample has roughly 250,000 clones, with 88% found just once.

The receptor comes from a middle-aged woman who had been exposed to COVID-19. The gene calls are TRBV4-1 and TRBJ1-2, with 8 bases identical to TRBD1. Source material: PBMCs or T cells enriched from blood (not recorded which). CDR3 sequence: CASRHTGGQGYTF. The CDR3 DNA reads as TGCGCCAGCAGACATACAGGGGGGCAAGGCTACACCTTC.